This TCR beta chain is from a study of cytomegalovirus exposure and HLA in healthy donors. Profiling relied on immunoSEQ multiplex PCR, and the TCRdb table lists in-frame clones only, not all of them. The table has roughly 200,000 clones, approximately 78% seen once. Germline V gives CDR1 SGHAT, CDR2 FQNNGV. The CDR3 loop spans 14 amino acids. The V end was cut by 5 bases, the J end by 5 bases, with 15 bases between. The sample taken for sequencing was PBMCs. The rearrangement joins TRBV11-2 to TRBJ1-2; D not resolved. The source of this sequence is a woman in her twenties or thirties in good health and CMV-seronegative. CDR3 sequence reads: CASSRNQQRYGYTF. In DNA, the CDR3 is TGTGCCAGCAGCCGCAACCAACAACGATATGGCTACACCTTC. The whole variable domain, remainder taken from reference TRBV11-2 and TRBJ1-2, is EAGVAQSPRYKIIEKRQSVAFWCNPISGHATLYWYQQILGQGPKLLIQFQNNGVVDDSQLPKDRFSAERLKGVDSTLKIQPAKLEDSAVYLCASSRNQQRYGYTFGSGTRLTVV.